The 6 T cell receptor beta chains listed next were all sequenced from one sample in a study of identifying expanded T cells in peripheral blood. Only in-frame clones appear in the TCRdb table, and some are missing; sequencing was by immunoSEQ multiplex PCR. Among about 85,000 clones, more than 70% were seen once, and the ten largest hold around 17%. Sequencing input: blood. These receptors were obtained from a person between 18 and 75 years old in good health.

The gene calls are TRBV18 and TRBJ1-3; D gene ambiguous. V gave up 6 bases and J gave up 0 bases, with 15 bases separating them. The CDR3 length is 16 residues. Germline lookup yields CDR1 KGHSH and CDR2 LQKENI. The DNA of the CDR3 is TGTGCCAGCTCTCCCCGGGCAGCGAGCTCTGGAAACACCATATATTTT. Its protein product is CASSPRAASSGNTIYF.

The chain couples TRBV7-7 to TRBJ2-7; 10 nucleotides line up with TRBD1. From germline, CDR1 is SSHAT and CDR2 FNYEAQ (reference sequence). Trimming removed 1 base from V and 3 bases from J; junction bases left unmatched: 3. This CDR3 region has 15 residues. The CDR3: CASSLDGDRGYEQYF. The CDR3 region has the DNA TGTGCCAGCAGCTTAGATGGGGACAGGGGCTACGAGCAGTACTTC.

The chain uses TRBV9 and TRBJ2-3; the D gene is possibly TRBD2 (5 bases). Deletions cut 3 bases from V and 1 base from J, with 21 bases between. The CDR3 loop spans 18 amino acids. Per germline, CDR1 SGDLS and CDR2 YYNGEE. The CDR3 nucleotides are TGTGCCAGCAGCGCGGACTGGGTGTTAGTAATTGGCACAGATACGCAGTATTTT. It yields the protein CASSADWVLVIGTDTQYF.

This clone came up once. The chain links TRBV9 to TRBJ2-7; 9 bases agree with TRBD1. The CDR3 covers 15 residues. V lost 0 bases and J lost 3; bases outside the gene matches: 4. In germline, CDR1 is SGDLS, CDR2 YYNGEE. The DNA of the CDR3 is TGTGCCAGCAGCGTAGAGGGACAGGGCTTCTACGAGCAGTACTTC. Its protein product is CASSVEGQGFYEQYF.

The genes are TRBV11-3 and TRBJ1-2; D ambiguous. The V end was cut by 2 bases, the J end by 6 bases, with 4 bases between. Germline V gene sequence: CDR1 SGHNT, CDR2 YENEEA. There are 11 residues in the CDR3. CDR3 protein: CASSLCHGYTF. The CDR3 coding sequence is TGTGCCAGCAGCTTATGCCATGGCTACACCTTC.

This rearrangement joins TRBV19 to TRBJ2-5; D not resolved. Germline loops: CDR1 LNHDA, CDR2 SQIVND (reference sequence). V lost 6 bases to trimming and J lost 5 bases, with 22 bases between them. The CDR3 spans 16 residues. In DNA, the CDR3 is TGTGCCAGTAGACCTCGGTGGGCAGCTATCCATGAGACCCAGTACTTC. It encodes CASRPRWAAIHETQYF. The full variable domain, its missing parts supplied by reference TRBV19 and TRBJ2-5, is DGGITQSPKYLFRKEGQNVTLSCEQNLNHDAMYWYRQDPGQGLRLIYYSQIVNDFQKGDIAEGYSVSREKKESFPLTVTSAQKNPTAFYLCASRPRWAAIHETQYFGPGTRLLVL.